The 7 T cell receptor beta chains reported below all come from one sample, sequenced in a study of identifying expanded T cells in peripheral blood. The table came from immunoSEQ multiplex PCR; TCRdb's copy has only in-frame clones and leaves some out. The repertoire holds about 58,000 clones, with around 90% as singletons. The specimen was blood. These receptors were obtained from a person aged 18 to 69 in good health.

The sample holds one count of this clone. The V gene is TRBV10-3, the J gene TRBJ2-1; the D is unclear. Germline-derived CDR1 and CDR2 are ENHRY and SYGVKD. Trimming cost V 3 bases and J 0 bases, with 0 bases left between them. This CDR3 comprises 12 residues. The CDR3: CAISDSYNEQFF. In nucleotides, the CDR3 is TGTGCCATCAGTGACTCCTACAATGAGCAGTTCTTC.

The gene calls are TRBV18 and TRBJ1-3; D is uncertain. CDR1 KGHSH and CDR2 LQKENI come from the germline V gene. The CDR3 totals 13 residues. V lost 3 bases, J lost 8 bases, and 11 bases lay in between. CDR3 bases: TGTGCCAGCTCACCGGGGTTAGGAGACACCATATATTTT. As protein: CASSPGLGDTIYF.

This clone has only one observation. This sequence joins TRBV19 and TRBJ2-1; D perhaps matches TRBD1 (5 bases). Germline CDR1 and CDR2: LNHDA and SQIVND (reference sequence). The CDR3 totals 13 residues. The V end was cut by 11 bases, the J end by 4 bases, with 15 bases between. The CDR3 nucleotides are TGTGCCTCGGCTGGGGCGAAATACAATGAGCAGTTCTTC. Amino acids: CASAGAKYNEQFF.

The chain recombines TRBV28 with TRBJ1-5, with D perhaps matching TRBD1 (6 bases). The CDR3 consists of 23 residues. V was shortened by 5 bases and J by 0 bases, with 35 bases between the two germline ends. The germline V gene has CDR1 MDHEN and CDR2 SYDVKM. For the CDR3, the DNA is TGTGCCAGCAGTCCCTATTACCGGCCCCCGGGGGCCCCCGCGGGATATAGCAATCAGCCCCAGCATTTT. It encodes CASSPYYRPPGAPAGYSNQPQHF. Filled out from reference TRBV28 and TRBJ1-5, the complete variable domain reads DVKVTQSSRYLVKRTGEKVFLECVQDMDHENMFWYRQDPGLGLRLIYFSYDVKMKEKGDIPEGYSVSREKKERFSLILESASTNQTSMYLCASSPYYRPPGAPAGYSNQPQHFGDGTRLSIL.

V is TRBV7-2 and J is TRBJ2-1; 8 bases align to TRBD2. Germline assignment: CDR1 SGHTA and CDR2 FQGNSA. V shed 4 bases and J 8 bases; nucleotides not matched to a gene: 10. This CDR3 is built from 15 residues. Written as DNA, the CDR3 is TGTGCCAGCAGCTCAATTGGGACTAGTTCTTATGAGCAGTTCTTC. Amino acids: CASSSIGTSSYEQFF. Supplemented by reference TRBV7-2 and TRBJ2-1, the full variable domain reads GAGVSQSPSNKVTEKGKDVELRCDPISGHTALYWYRQSLGQGLEFLIYFQGNSAPDKSGLPSDRFSAERTGGSVSTLTIQRTQQEDSAVYLCASSSIGTSSYEQFFGPGTRLTVL.

This clone was detected once. This chain connects TRBV19 to TRBJ2-7; 11 positions match TRBD2. CDR3 size: 15 residues. V was clipped by 5 bases and J by 1 base; unmatched bases: 4. Germline V lookup: CDR1 LNHDA, CDR2 SQIVND (reference sequence). The CDR3: CASSPTSGASYEQYF. The CDR3 DNA sequence: TGTGCCAGTAGTCCGACTAGCGGGGCGTCCTACGAGCAGTACTTC.

The CDR3 loop is CASSLDLLWTGGGDTQYF. CDR3 nucleotides: TGTGCCAGCAGCTTAGATCTGCTCTGGACGGGAGGTGGAGATACGCAGTATTTT. This sequence joins TRBV11-2 and TRBJ2-3; 7 bases are a match to TRBD2. The length of the CDR3 is 18 residues. CDR1 and CDR2 from the germline V gene are SGHAT and FQNNGV. Trimming cost V 0 bases and J 5 bases; bases outside gene matches: 14. Looking up the rest from reference TRBV11-2 and TRBJ2-3 gives the full variable domain: EAGVAQSPRYKIIEKRQSVAFWCNPISGHATLYWYQQILGQGPKLLIQFQNNGVVDDSQLPKDRFSAERLKGVDSTLKIQPAKLEDSAVYLCASSLDLLWTGGGDTQYFGPGTRLTVL.